This record concerns one T cell receptor (beta chain) sequence. Its antigen is unknown. The V end was cut by 7 bases, the J end by 4 bases, with 11 bases between. The CDR3 totals 12 residues. Germline CDR1 MDHEN, CDR2 SYDVKM. Profiled with immunoSEQ multiplex PCR; TCRdb holds only in-frame clones, not every one. Of 95,000 to 150,000 clones listed, roughly 90% are singletons. The data stem from a study of cytomegalovirus exposure and HLA in healthy donors. Study-level results: Across donors, most TCRs were seen rarely, yet some public ones were widespread. In vitro experiments confirmed that three CMV-associated chains were specific for CMV antigens. The tendency of first-cohort TCR clusters to co-occur in the 110 or so validation repertoires emerged from a later analysis. Cytomegalovirus-associated status was assigned to 150 to 200 TCR beta chains.

The sequence was obtained from a woman in her late teens or twenties in good health and CMV-seropositive. Sequenced input: PBMCs. The chain uses TRBV28 and TRBJ2-7, with a tentative D call TRBD2 (5 bases). CDR3 sequence reads: CASTSSLYEQYF. CDR3 nucleotides: TGTGCCAGCACCTCTAGCCTTTACGAGCAGTACTTC.